This note documents a single TCR beta chain sequence. This sample was taken from a study of blood T cell repertoires in COVID-19. Only in-frame clones appear in the TCRdb table, and some are missing; sequencing was by immunoSEQ multiplex PCR. The table lists a few hundred thousand clones, about four fifths of them singletons. V lost 0 bases to trimming and J lost 4 bases, with 12 bases between them. Germline CDR1 reads KGHSY; CDR2 reads FQNENV. CDR3 length: 15 amino acids. This receptor was identified in a woman between 18 and 29 years old with acute or convalescent COVID-19. V gene TRBV16 combines with J gene TRBJ1-1; the D gene is possibly TRBD1 (5 bases). What was sequenced was peripheral blood. CDR3 nucleotide sequence: TGTGCCAGCAGCCAATCTCTCGTTCAGGGCACTGAAGCTTTCTTT. Its protein is CASSQSLVQGTEAFF. The full variable domain, in which reference TRBV16 and TRBJ1-1 provide the parts outside the CDR3, is GEEVAQTPKHLVRGEGQKAKLYCAPIKGHSYVFWYQQVLKNEFKFLISFQNENVFDETGMPKERFSAKCLPNSPCSLEIQATKLEDSAVYFCASSQSLVQGTEAFFGQGTRLTVV.